Shown below are 8 T cell receptor beta chains from a single sample sequenced in a study of blood T cell repertoires in COVID-19. Libraries were prepared by immunoSEQ multiplex PCR; TCRdb keeps only in-frame clonotypes and omits some of them. This repertoire shows about 220,000 clones, 84% found once; its top ten account for less than 20%. Material for sequencing was peripheral blood. The source of these receptors is a man younger than 40 with active or convalescent COVID-19.

The chain couples TRBV18 to TRBJ1-4, with D possibly being TRBD1 (6 bases). V lost 6 bases and J lost 5, with 13 bases in between. CDR3 length: 14 residues. Germline assignment: CDR1 KGHSH and CDR2 LQKENI. The CDR3 DNA reads TGTGCCAGCTCCCTCGGCAGGGGCAATGAAAAACTGTTTTTT. Its protein is CASSLGRGNEKLFF.

The chain combines TRBV7-8 with TRBJ2-7, with 10 bases identical to TRBD2. Germline CDR1 reads SGHVS; CDR2 reads FQNEAQ. Trimming at V came to 4 bases and at J to 0 bases, leaving 3 bases not matched to a gene. This CDR3 has 15 amino acids. CDR3 sequence: CASSSTSGSSYEQYF. CDR3 DNA: TGTGCCAGCAGCTCGACTAGCGGGTCCTCCTACGAGCAGTACTTC.

This clone was observed a handful of times. V gene TRBV19 combines with J gene TRBJ2-3; 10 bases are shared with TRBD2. The CDR3 loop spans 13 amino acids. Germline trimming cut 10 bases from V and 3 bases from J; bases unmatched to any gene: 4. In germline, CDR1 is LNHDA, CDR2 SQIVND (reference sequence). CDR3 region: CATSGSRTDTQYF. The CDR3 coding sequence is TGTGCCACTAGCGGGAGTCGTACAGATACGCAGTATTTT.

The chain uses TRBV24-1 and TRBJ2-5; 8 nucleotides match TRBD1. Germline trimming cut 4 bases from V and 3 bases from J; bases unmatched to any gene: 6. Germline V gene sequence: CDR1 KGHDR, CDR2 SFDVKD. The CDR3 is 15 residues long. The CDR3 DNA reads TGTGCCACCAGTGAGTCAGGACAGGGAGAAGAGACCCAGTACTTC. Protein: CATSESGQGEETQYF.

V gene TRBV2 combines with J gene TRBJ2-5; TRBD1 agrees at 9 bases. V lost 6 bases, J lost 4 bases, and 12 bases stayed unmatched. This CDR3 is built from 16 residues. Germline CDR1 reads SNHLY; CDR2 reads FYNNEI. This CDR3 reads CASRETGTGRGETQYF. CDR3 DNA sequence: TGTGCCAGCAGGGAGACTGGGACAGGGCGAGGAGAGACCCAGTACTTC.

This chain joins TRBV28 and TRBJ2-7, with TRBD1 identical over 7 bases. V lost 5 bases to trimming and J lost 2 bases; unmatched junction nucleotides: 6. This CDR3 is 14 amino acids long. Germline V gene data show CDR1 as MDHEN and CDR2 as SYDVKM. The CDR3 bases are TGTGCCAGCAGTGCGACAGGGTACCCCTACGAGCAGTACTTC. Translation: CASSATGYPYEQYF.

The CDR3 coding sequence is TGTGCCAGCAGCCCGGAGGGGGGGACCTACGAGCAGTACTTC. The encoded protein is CASSPEGGTYEQYF. The V call is TRBV9, the J call TRBJ2-7; D possibly corresponds to TRBD2 (7 bases). CDR3 length: 14 residues. The V gene lost 4 bases and the J gene lost 2 bases, with 13 bases spanning the gap. Per the germline V gene, CDR1 is SGDLS and CDR2 is YYNGEE. Looking up the rest from reference TRBV9 and TRBJ2-7 gives the full variable domain: DSGVTQTPKHLITATGQRVTLRCSPRSGDLSVYWYQQSLDQGLQFLIQYYNGEERAKGNILERFSAQQFPDLHSELNLSSLELGDSALYFCASSPEGGTYEQYFGPGTRLTVT.

This chain connects TRBV6-4 to TRBJ2-2; D is uncertain. CDR3 length equals 13 residues. V dropped 3 bases and J dropped 6 bases, with 8 bases sitting between them. CDR1 is MRHNA and CDR2 is SNTAGT in the germline V gene. CDR3 loop: CASSEAPAGELFF. The CDR3 DNA follows: TGTGCCAGCAGTGAAGCTCCGGCCGGGGAGCTGTTTTTT.